These T cell receptor beta chains were read from a single sample in a study of HIV-infected patients and healthy controls. One entry per CDR3 protein results from TCRdb running MiXCR on the 5' RACE reads. The data show more than 15,000 distinct CDR3 sequences, 7.5% to 10% seen once. The sequences come from blood, collected during antiretroviral therapy. These TCRs come from an adult with HIV infection. The CDR3 runs from the conserved cysteine through the conserved F or W. A D gene is named only where the DNA matches it firmly. Clone size, where shown, is once, few, many, or a class for clones that have expanded.

TRBJ2-1 | TRBD2 | . | TRBV10-3 | TGTGCCATCAGTGGCGGGAGGGCCCTCAATGAGCAGTTCTTC | CAISGGRALNEQFF
TRBJ2-3 | TRBD1 | many | TRBV29-1 | TGCAGCGTTGAAGGGACAGGGGGCACAGATACGCAGTATTTT | CSVEGTGGTDTQYF
TRBJ1-2 | . | many | TRBV12-5 | TGTGCTAGTGTGACGGATGGCTACACCTTC | CASVTDGYTF
TRBJ2-3 | TRBD2 | many | TRBV9 | TGTGCCAGCAGCGTATCGTCTAGCGGGTCCCCAGATACGCAGTATTTT | CASSVSSSGSPDTQYF
TRBJ2-5 | . | many | TRBV3-1 | TGTGCCAGCAGCCAACATAGCGGTTCTGAGACCCAGTACTTC | CASSQHSGSETQYF
TRBJ1-5 | . | . | TRBV19 | TGTGCCAGCGGAGCAGGGCCCAATCAGCCCCAGCATTTT | CASGAGPNQPQHF
TRBJ2-7 | . | . | TRBV27 | TGTGCCAGCAGCCGCCGTCTTCCCTACGAGCAGTACTTC | CASSRRLPYEQYF
TRBJ1-1 | TRBD1 | many | TRBV13 | TGTGCCAGCAGCCCGGACAGGGGGACAGCTGAAGCTTTCTTT | CASSPDRGTAEAFF
TRBJ2-7 | . | few | TRBV7-9 | TGTGCCAGCAGCCCCGAGACATGGTCGGAGGACGAGCAGTACTTC | CASSPETWSEDEQYF
TRBJ1-2 | . | many | TRBV5-5 | TGTGCCAGCAGCTTGGGGTCAGGGGTTCAGGACTATGGCTACACCTTC | CASSLGSGVQDYGYTF
TRBJ1-1 | . | many | TRBV18 | TGTGCCAGCTCACCAGGCCAGCCGAACACTGAAGCTTTCTTT | CASSPGQPNTEAFF
TRBJ2-3 | . | many | TRBV7-9 | TGTGCCAGACAGGGCTACACAGATACGCAGTATTTT | CARQGYTDTQYF
TRBJ2-3 | . | many | TRBV5-5 | TGTGCCAGCAGCTTGTGGTATACTGAGGTAGGGTTACCAGATACGCAGTATTTT | CASSLWYTEVGLPDTQYF
TRBJ1-3 | . | many | TRBV7-9 | TGTGCCAGCAGCCCCCCCTCCGGGACATATGGAAACACCATATATTTT | CASSPPSGTYGNTIYF
TRBJ1-2 | TRBD1 | many | TRBV4-1 | TGCGCCAGCAGCCGGGACAGGGGTTTGGATGGCTACACCTTC | CASSRDRGLDGYTF
TRBJ1-5 | . | . | TRBV7-9 | TGTGCCAGCACACTCCGGGAGCCCCAGCATTTT | CASTLREPQHF
TRBJ1-1 | TRBD1 | many | TRBV5-5 | TGTGCCAGCAGCTTAGGAATGACAGGGGTGAACACTGAAGCTTTCTTT | CASSLGMTGVNTEAFF
TRBJ2-3 | TRBD2 | many | TRBV28 | TGTGCCAGCAGTTCAGGGACTAGCGGGAGCACAGATACGCAGTATTTT | CASSSGTSGSTDTQYF
TRBJ1-1 | . | many | TRBV6-5 | TGTGCCAGCAGAGGGAACACTGAAGCTTTCTTT | CASRGNTEAFF
TRBJ2-7 | . | many | TRBV11-2 | TGTGCCAGCAGCGCCCTGGGGGCCGACTACGAGCAGTACTTC | CASSALGADYEQYF
TRBJ1-2 | . | many | TRBV28 | TGTGCCAGCAGTTCCCACACGAGAGCTAACTATGGCTACACCTTC | CASSSHTRANYGYTF
TRBJ2-1 | TRBD2 | many | TRBV20-1 | TGCAAGCCGGGACTAGCGGGAGGGTTTGACGATGAGCAGTTCTTC | CKPGLAGGFDDEQFF
TRBJ2-1 | TRBD1 | many | TRBV5-1 | TGCGCCAGCAGAAGTGCCGGGACAGGGTACAATGAGCAGTTCTTC | CASRSAGTGYNEQFF
TRBJ2-3 | . | once | TRBV5-1 | TGCGCCAGCAGCCTGGACTCGTCCGCAGATACGCAGTATTTT | CASSLDSSADTQYF
TRBJ1-4 | . | many | TRBV28 | TGTGCCAGCAGTCCCTCCGGACAGTGGAATGAAAAACTGTTTTTT | CASSPSGQWNEKLFF
TRBJ1-3 | TRBD1 | many | TRBV12-3/TRBV12-4 | TGTGCCAGCAGTCCCCGGGACAGGGGGTCCTTCTCTGGAAACACCATATATTTT | CASSPRDRGSFSGNTIYF
TRBJ1-1 | . | many | TRBV29-1 | TGCAGCGTTGAGGACAGTCAGAACACTGAAGCTTTCTTT | CSVEDSQNTEAFF
TRBJ1-6 | TRBD1 | . | TRBV20-1 | TGCAGTGCACTTTCCGGGACAGCTAATTCACCCCTCCACTTT | CSALSGTANSPLHF
TRBJ2-5 | . | many | TRBV9 | TGTGCCAGCAGCGACAGGACCCTTGACGAGACCCAGTACTTC | CASSDRTLDETQYF
TRBJ2-2 | TRBD2 | few | TRBV10-3 | TGTGCCATCAGTGCAACCCGGGAGGGAAACACCGGGGAGCTGTTTTTT | CAISATREGNTGELFF
TRBJ2-7 | . | many | TRBV3-1 | TGTGCCAGCAGCTACCGGGGCTATTACGAGCAGTACTTC | CASSYRGYYEQYF
TRBJ2-5 | . | many | TRBV9 | TGTGCCAGCAGCGTAGACTCAGGGGAGCTAGAGACCCAGTACTTC | CASSVDSGELETQYF
TRBJ1-2 | . | many | TRBV10-3 | TGTGCCATCAGTGGGACAGTATATGGCTACACCTTC | CAISGTVYGYTF
TRBJ2-2 | TRBD2 | . | TRBV29-1 | TGCAGCGTAGCGGGGGCGGCCGGGGAGCTGTTTTTT | CSVAGAAGELFF
TRBJ2-7 | . | many | TRBV7-8 | TGTGCCAGCAGCTTAAAAGACTATCCCTACGAGCAGTACTTC | CASSLKDYPYEQYF
TRBJ2-1 | . | . | TRBV19 | TGTGCCAGTAGTATAAGGGAGGCGGGTTACAATGAGCAGTTCTTC | CASSIREAGYNEQFF
TRBJ2-3 | . | . | TRBV10-3 | TGTGCCATCAGTCCGACTGATCCTCTGATTAGCACAGATACGCAGTATTTT | CAISPTDPLISTDTQYF
TRBJ1-1 | . | many | TRBV10-3 | TGTGCCATCAGTGATGTGGGGAAGAACACTGAAGCTTTCTTT | CAISDVGKNTEAFF
TRBJ2-1 | . | . | TRBV25-1 | TGTGCCAGCAGTGGGCAGTACAATGAGCAGTTCTTC | CASSGQYNEQFF
TRBJ1-5 | TRBD1 | many | TRBV5-1 | TGCGCCAGCAGCTTGGGGGGACAGGGTCAGCCCCAGCATTTT | CASSLGGQGQPQHF
TRBJ2-2 | TRBD1 | many | TRBV20-1 | TGCAGTGCCGTAACATATAGACAGGGTCCCGGGGAGCTGTTTTTT | CSAVTYRQGPGELFF
TRBJ1-2 | TRBD1 | many | TRBV2 | TGTGCCAGCAGTGGGACAGGAAGCTATGGCTACACCTTC | CASSGTGSYGYTF
TRBJ2-1 | TRBD1 | many | TRBV18 | TGTGCCAGCTCACGGCAGGGGGCGGACAATGAGCAGTTCTTC | CASSRQGADNEQFF
TRBJ1-5 | . | many | TRBV5-1 | TGCGCCAGCAGTATGAGCGGACAGTTTGATCAGCCCCAGCATTTT | CASSMSGQFDQPQHF
TRBJ2-3 | . | few | TRBV12-3/TRBV12-4 | TGTGCCAGCAGTTTAGCAGGGGATGCGCAGTATTTT | CASSLAGDAQYF
TRBJ1-5 | . | many | TRBV28 | TGTGCCAGCAGCCCTCAAAGGGGGAGCAATCAGCCCCAGCATTTT | CASSPQRGSNQPQHF
TRBJ2-3 | . | many | TRBV6-5 | TGTGCCAGCAGGGTGGGCCGGGCCGATACGCAGTATTTT | CASRVGRADTQYF
TRBJ2-7 | TRBD2 | many | TRBV4-2 | TGTGCCAGCAGCCAAGATCTCGAGCGGGGGGCCCCCTTCTACGAGCAGTACTTC | CASSQDLERGAPFYEQYF
TRBJ1-1 | TRBD1 | many | TRBV20-1 | TGCAGTGCTAGAGAGCCTAAGGGACAGGGGAACACTGAAGCTTTCTTT | CSAREPKGQGNTEAFF
TRBJ2-3 | . | . | TRBV6-1 | TGTGCCAGCATGGGCCACGACACAGATACGCAGTATTTT | CASMGHDTDTQYF
TRBJ1-6 | . | many | TRBV5-5 | TGTGCCAGCAGACCCACAGGGAGCTCCTATAATTCACCCCTCCACTTT | CASRPTGSSYNSPLHF
TRBJ2-1 | . | . | TRBV28 | TGTGCCAGCAGTTTAAAGCCGAGCTCCTACAATGAGCAGTTCTTC | CASSLKPSSYNEQFF
TRBJ1-5 | TRBD1 | . | TRBV18 | TGTGCCAGCTCACCAGGTACAGGGGGGCATCAGCCCCAGCATTTT | CASSPGTGGHQPQHF
TRBJ2-3 | . | many | TRBV5-1 | TGCGCCAGCAGTGGGCAAGATACGCAGTATTTT | CASSGQDTQYF
TRBJ1-5 | . | many | TRBV19 | TGTGCCAATCTACTACGCAAACAGGGTTGCAATCAGCCCCAGCATTTT | CANLLRKQGCNQPQHF
TRBJ2-6 | . | . | TRBV12-3/TRBV12-4 | TGTGCCAGCAGCCGAGTCGATTGGACTGGGGCCAACGTCCTGACTTTC | CASSRVDWTGANVLTF
TRBJ1-1 | . | many | TRBV5-1 | TGCGCCAGCAGCTTGCGTTCAGGGGCTTTGAACACTGAAGCTTTCTTT | CASSLRSGALNTEAFF
TRBJ2-7 | . | many | TRBV10-3 | TGTGCCATCAGTGAGACAGCCTACGAGCAGTACTTC | CAISETAYEQYF
TRBJ2-3 | . | few | TRBV29-1 | TGCGTGGGTTCGATAGCGGACCTCACAGATACGCAGTATTTT | CVGSIADLTDTQYF
TRBJ1-4 | . | many | TRBV27 | TGTGCCAGCAGTTTTCGAGGGGTACGAGGAAAAAAACTGTTTTTT | CASSFRGVRGKKLFF